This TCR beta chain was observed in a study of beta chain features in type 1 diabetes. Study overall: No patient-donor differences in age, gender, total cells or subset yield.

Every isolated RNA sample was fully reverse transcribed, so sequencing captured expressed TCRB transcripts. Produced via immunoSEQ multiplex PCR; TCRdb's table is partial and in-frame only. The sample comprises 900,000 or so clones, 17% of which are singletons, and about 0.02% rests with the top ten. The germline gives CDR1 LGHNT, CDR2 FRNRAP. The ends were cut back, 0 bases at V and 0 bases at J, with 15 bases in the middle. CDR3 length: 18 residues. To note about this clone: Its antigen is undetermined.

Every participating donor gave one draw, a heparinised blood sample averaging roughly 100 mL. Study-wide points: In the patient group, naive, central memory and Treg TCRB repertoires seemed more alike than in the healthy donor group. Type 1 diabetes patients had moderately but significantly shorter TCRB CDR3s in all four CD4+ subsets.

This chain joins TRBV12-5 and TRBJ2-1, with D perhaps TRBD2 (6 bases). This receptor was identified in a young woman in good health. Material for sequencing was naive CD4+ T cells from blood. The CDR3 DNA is TGTGCTAGTGGTTTGGTAGGAACTAGCACAGGCTCCTACAATGAGCAGTTCTTC. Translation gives CASGLVGTSTGSYNEQFF.